This T cell receptor beta chain was observed in a study of blood T cell repertoires in COVID-19. Study at large: Samples of COVID-19 (acute and convalescent) were obtained from the United States, Italy and Spain.

This CDR3 has 15 amino acids. Between the trimmed V and J ends, which lost 5 bases and 5 bases, there was a span of 19 bases. Germline values: CDR1 LGHNA, CDR2 YNFKEQ. Data came from immunoSEQ multiplex PCR; TCRdb stores just in-frame clones and leaves some out. In the table there are under 45,000 clones, 80% to 90% of which are singletons. The receptor comes from a man aged 35 to 55 with active COVID-19. Sequencing used peripheral blood. V usage is TRBV4-2 and J usage is TRBJ2-7, with D possibly matching TRBD1 (5 bases). The CDR3 loop is CASSAPGRGENEQYF. CDR3 in DNA: TGTGCCAGCAGCGCCCCCGGTAGGGGTGAAAACGAGCAGTACTTC.